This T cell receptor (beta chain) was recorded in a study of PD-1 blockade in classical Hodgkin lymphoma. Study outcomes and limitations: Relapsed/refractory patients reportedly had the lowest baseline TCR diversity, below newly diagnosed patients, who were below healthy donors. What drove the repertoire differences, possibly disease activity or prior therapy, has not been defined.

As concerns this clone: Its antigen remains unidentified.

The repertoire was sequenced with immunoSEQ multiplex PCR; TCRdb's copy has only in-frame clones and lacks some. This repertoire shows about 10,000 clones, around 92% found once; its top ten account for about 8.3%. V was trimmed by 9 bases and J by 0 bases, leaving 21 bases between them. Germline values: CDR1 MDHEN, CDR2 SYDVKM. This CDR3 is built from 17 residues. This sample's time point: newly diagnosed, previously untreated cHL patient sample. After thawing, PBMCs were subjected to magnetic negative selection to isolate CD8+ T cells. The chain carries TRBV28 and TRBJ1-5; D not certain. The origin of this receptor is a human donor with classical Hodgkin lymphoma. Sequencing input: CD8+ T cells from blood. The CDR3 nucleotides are TGTGCCAGTGAGGGAACATTCGGGCGTTATAGCAATCAGCCCCAGCATTTT. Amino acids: CASEGTFGRYSNQPQHF.